The T cell receptor beta chain described here comes from a study of CD8 T cells in ankylosing spondylitis. This clonotype has only a few counts. Its cognate antigen is unknown. TCRdb re-called the 5' RACE reads with MiXCR, one entry per CDR3 protein. The data contain hundreds of thousands of distinct CDR3 sequences, about 24% of them singletons. The study, taken as a whole, reports: Characteristic, it appeared, of ankylosing spondylitis blood was a TCR beta motif of eight highly homologous variants.

This CDR3 is 14 amino acids long. J was trimmed by 10 bases and V by 4 bases; bases with no gene match: 9. Germline CDR1 reads SEHNR; CDR2 reads FQNEAQ (reference sequence). This sequence was found in a male donor with ankylosing spondylitis. Sequenced: blood, either unsorted or a sorted T cell fraction (not recorded which). The J gene is TRBJ2-1, the V gene TRBV7-9; 8 bases line up with TRBD1. The CDR3 sequence is CASSSGQGPGEQFF. The CDR3 DNA is TGTGCCAGCAGCTCAGGACAGGGTCCTGGCGAGCAGTTCTTC.